This T cell receptor beta chain was observed in a study of blood T cells in healthy people across ages. Then a second PCR, running about 6 to 12 cycles, was carried out with a sample-barcoded 5' primer and a J-beta primer mix. TCRdb reprocessed the 5' RACE reads with MiXCR, giving one entry per CDR3 protein. The table lists around 1,900,000 distinct CDR3 sequences, about two fifths of them singletons. Isolating PBMCs gave at least 7 million of these cells per sample. This clonotype was observed a handful of times. This CDR3 comprises 12 residues. Per germline, CDR1 SGHKS and CDR2 YYEKEE (reference sequence). The V end was cut by 5 bases, the J end by 11 bases, with 14 bases between.

The origin of this receptor is a human donor in good health. Sequenced material: blood. The genes are TRBV5-5 and TRBJ2-1; D not certain. CDR3 in DNA: TGTGCCAGCAGTCCCGACAAAATGCAGCAGTTCTTC. Its protein product is CASSPDKMQQFF. The full variable domain, in which reference TRBV5-5 and TRBJ2-1 provide the parts outside the CDR3, is DAGVTQSPTHLIKTRGQQVTLRCSPISGHKSVSWYQQVLGQGPQFIFQYYEKEERGRGNFPDRFSARQFPNYSSELNVNALLLGDSALYLCASSPDKMQQFFGPGTRLTVL.